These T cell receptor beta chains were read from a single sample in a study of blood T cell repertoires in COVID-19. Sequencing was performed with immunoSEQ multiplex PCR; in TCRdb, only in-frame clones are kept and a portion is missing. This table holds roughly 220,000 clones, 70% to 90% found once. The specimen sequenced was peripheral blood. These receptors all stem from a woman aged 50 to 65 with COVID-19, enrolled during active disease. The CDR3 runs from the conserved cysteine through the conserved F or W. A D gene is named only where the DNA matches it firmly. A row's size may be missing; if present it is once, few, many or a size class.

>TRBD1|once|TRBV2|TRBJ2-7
TGTGCCAGCAGGGACAGGGTGTTAGGAGGGGAGCAGTACTTC
CASRDRVLGGEQYF
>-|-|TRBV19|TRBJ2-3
TGTGCCAGTGCTAGGAGAGCCACAGATACGCAGTATTTT
CASARRATDTQYF
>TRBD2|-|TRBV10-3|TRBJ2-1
TGTGCCACCTTCGGGGGGGCTCGCAATGAGCAGTTCTTC
CATFGGARNEQFF
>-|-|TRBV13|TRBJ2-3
TGTGCCAGCAGCTCTAGGGGGTGGGCAGATACGCAGTATTTT
CASSSRGWADTQYF
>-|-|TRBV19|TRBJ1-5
TGTGCCAGTAGTATACAGGGCAGCAATCAGCCCCAGCATTTT
CASSIQGSNQPQHF
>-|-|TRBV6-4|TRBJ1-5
TGTGCCAGCAGCCCTACGGGGGTTAATCAGCCCCAGCATTTT
CASSPTGVNQPQHF
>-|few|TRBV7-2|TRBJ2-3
TGTGCCAGCAGCCCCCGGGACTTTACAGATACGCAGTATTTT
CASSPRDFTDTQYF
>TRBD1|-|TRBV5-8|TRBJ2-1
TGTGCCAGCAGCCTTATACCGGTGGGACAGGGCTACAATGAGCAGTTCTTC
CASSLIPVGQGYNEQFF
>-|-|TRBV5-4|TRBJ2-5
TGTGCCAGCAGATTTGGGGGGGAGACCCAGTACTTC
CASRFGGETQYF
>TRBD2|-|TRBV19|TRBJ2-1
TGTGCCAGTAGTCCTAGGGGACTAGCGGGGGGTGAAAATGAGCAGTTCTTC
CASSPRGLAGGENEQFF
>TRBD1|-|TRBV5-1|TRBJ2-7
TGCGCCAGCAGCTTGGCTGGACAGGGGCTTTACGAGCAGTACTTC
CASSLAGQGLYEQYF
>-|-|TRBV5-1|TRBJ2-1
TGCGCCAGCAGCGCCCCCACAACCCCACGGACTCACAATGAGCAGTTCTTC
CASSAPTTPRTHNEQFF
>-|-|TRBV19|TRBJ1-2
TGTGCCAGTAGTTACGGCGGACTTCCCAACTATGGCTACACCTTC
CASSYGGLPNYGYTF
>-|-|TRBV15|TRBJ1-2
TGTGCCACCAGCAGGGGAGGGGCGCCGGGGGGCTACACCTTC
CATSRGGAPGGYTF
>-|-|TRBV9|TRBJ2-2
TGTGCCAGCAGCGTGTCTACCCTGACCGGGGAGCTGTTTTTT
CASSVSTLTGELFF
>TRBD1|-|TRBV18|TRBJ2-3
TGTGCCAGCTCAATTGGACAGGGAAGCACAGATACGCAGTATTTT
CASSIGQGSTDTQYF
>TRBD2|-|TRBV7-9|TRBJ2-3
TGTGCCAGCAGCTTAGACGCGGGGGGAGATACGCAGTATTTT
CASSLDAGGDTQYF
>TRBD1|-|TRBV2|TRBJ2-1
TGTGCCAGCAACCCTCTGCCGGGACAGGGGGCGGTTGAGCAGTTCTTC
CASNPLPGQGAVEQFF
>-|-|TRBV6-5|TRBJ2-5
TGTGCCAGCACAGGGGTGTACCAAGAGACCCAGTACTTC
CASTGVYQETQYF
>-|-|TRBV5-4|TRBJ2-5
TGTGCCAGCAGCTTCAGACAGGATCAAGAGACCCAGTACTTC
CASSFRQDQETQYF
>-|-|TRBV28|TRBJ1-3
TGTGCCAGCACCCTACCCGGGGACTCGAGGGACACCATATATTTT
CASTLPGDSRDTIYF
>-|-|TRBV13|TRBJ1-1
TGTGCCAGCAGCTTAGGGCAGGGAAATACTGAAGCTTTCTTT
CASSLGQGNTEAFF
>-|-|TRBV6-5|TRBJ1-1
TGTGCCAGCAGTTACTTCGAGGAGAGGGGGGCTTTCTTT
CASSYFEERGAFF
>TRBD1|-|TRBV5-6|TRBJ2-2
TGTGCCAGCAGCTTCAGGGGGTTAGTCACCGGGGAGCTGTTTTTT
CASSFRGLVTGELFF
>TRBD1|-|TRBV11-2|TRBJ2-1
TGTGCCAAACATGGGTTCCCGGGACAGGGTGGGAATGAGCAGTTCTTC
CAKHGFPGQGGNEQFF
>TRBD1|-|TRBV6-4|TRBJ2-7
TGTGCCAGCAGCGCCAACCACAGGGGCGACGAGCAGTACTTC
CASSANHRGDEQYF
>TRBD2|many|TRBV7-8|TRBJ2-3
TGTGCCAGCAGCTTCGAGCGGGGGCGTTCCACAGATACGCAGTATTTT
CASSFERGRSTDTQYF
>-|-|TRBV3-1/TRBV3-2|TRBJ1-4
TGTGCCAGCAGCCAACTCCGTAATGAAAAACTGTTTTTT
CASSQLRNEKLFF
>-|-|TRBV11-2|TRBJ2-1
TGTGCCAGCAGCTTAATGCTGGACTCTTCTAATGAGCAGTTCTTC
CASSLMLDSSNEQFF
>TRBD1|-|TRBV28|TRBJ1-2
TGTGCCAGCAGCCCGGTCGGGACAGGGCGGGAAGGCTACACCTTC
CASSPVGTGREGYTF